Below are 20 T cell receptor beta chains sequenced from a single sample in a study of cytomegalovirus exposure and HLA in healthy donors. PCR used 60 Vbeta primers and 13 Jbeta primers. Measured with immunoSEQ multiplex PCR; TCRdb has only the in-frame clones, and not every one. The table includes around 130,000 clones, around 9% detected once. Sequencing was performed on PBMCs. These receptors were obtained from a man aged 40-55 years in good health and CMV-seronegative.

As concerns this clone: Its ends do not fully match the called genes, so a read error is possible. CDR3 amino acids: CAGSLGVEGKLFF. As DNA, the CDR3 is TGCGCCGGCAGCTTGGGGGTAGAGGGAAAACTGTTTTTT. This chain connects TRBV5-1 to TRBJ1-4, with a possible D match to TRBD1 (5 bases). Germline V gene lookup returns CDR1 SGHRS and CDR2 YFSETQ. The length of the CDR3 is 13 residues.

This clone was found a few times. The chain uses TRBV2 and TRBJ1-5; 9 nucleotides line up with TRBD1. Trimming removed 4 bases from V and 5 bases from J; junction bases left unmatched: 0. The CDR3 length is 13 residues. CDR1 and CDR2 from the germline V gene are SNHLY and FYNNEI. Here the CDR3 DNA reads TGTGCCAGCAGTGGGACAGGGGATCAGCCCCAGCATTTT. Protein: CASSGTGDQPQHF. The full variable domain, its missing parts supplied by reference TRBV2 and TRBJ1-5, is EPEVTQTPSHQVTQMGQEVILRCVPISNHLYFYWYRQILGQKVEFLVSFYNNEISEKSEIFDDQFSVERPDGSNFTLKIRSTKLEDSAMYFCASSGTGDQPQHFGDGTRLSIL.

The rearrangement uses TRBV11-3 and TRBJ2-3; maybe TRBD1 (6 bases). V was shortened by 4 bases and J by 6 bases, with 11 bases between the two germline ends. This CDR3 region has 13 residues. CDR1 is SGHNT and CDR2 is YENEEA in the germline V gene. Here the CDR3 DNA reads TGTGCCAGCAGCTCCCCAAGGGGGGATACGCAGTATTTT. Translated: CASSSPRGDTQYF.

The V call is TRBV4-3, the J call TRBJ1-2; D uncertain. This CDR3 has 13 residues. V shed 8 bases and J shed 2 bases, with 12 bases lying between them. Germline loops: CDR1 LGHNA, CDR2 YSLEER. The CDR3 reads CASSTGPNYGYTF. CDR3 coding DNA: TGCGCCAGCTCAACTGGGCCCAACTATGGCTACACCTTC.

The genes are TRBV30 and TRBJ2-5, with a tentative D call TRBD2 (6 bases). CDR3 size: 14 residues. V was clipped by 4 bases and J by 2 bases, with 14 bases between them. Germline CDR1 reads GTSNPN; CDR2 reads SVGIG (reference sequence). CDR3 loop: CAWNIRTIQETQYF. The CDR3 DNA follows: TGTGCCTGGAATATACGGACTATTCAAGAGACCCAGTACTTC. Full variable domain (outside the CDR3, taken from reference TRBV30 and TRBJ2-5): SQTIHQWPATLVQPVGSPLSLECTVEGTSNPNLYWYRQAAGRGLQLLFYSVGIGQISSEVPQNLSASRPQDRQFILSSKKLLLSDSGFYLCAWNIRTIQETQYFGPGTRLLVL.

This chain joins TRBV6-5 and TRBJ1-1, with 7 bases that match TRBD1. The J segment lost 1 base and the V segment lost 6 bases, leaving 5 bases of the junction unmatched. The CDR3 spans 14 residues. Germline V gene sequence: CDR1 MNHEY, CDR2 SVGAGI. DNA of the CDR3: TGTGCCAGCAGCCGACAGGGACAGAACACTGAAGCTTTCTTT. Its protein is CASSRQGQNTEAFF.

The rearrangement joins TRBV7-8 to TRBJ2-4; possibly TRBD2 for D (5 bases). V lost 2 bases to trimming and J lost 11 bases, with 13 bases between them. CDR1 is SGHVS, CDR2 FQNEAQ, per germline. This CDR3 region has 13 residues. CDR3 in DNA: TGTGCCAGCAGCTTAAGGCCCAACGGGGTTCAGTACTTC. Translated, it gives CASSLRPNGVQYF.

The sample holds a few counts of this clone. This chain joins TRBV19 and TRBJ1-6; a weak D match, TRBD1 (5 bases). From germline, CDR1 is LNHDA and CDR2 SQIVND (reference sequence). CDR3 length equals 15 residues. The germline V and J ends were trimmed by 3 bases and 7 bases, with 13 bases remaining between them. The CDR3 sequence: CASSISQGGNSPLHF. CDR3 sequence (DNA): TGTGCCAGTAGTATCTCCCAGGGAGGAAATTCACCCCTCCACTTT. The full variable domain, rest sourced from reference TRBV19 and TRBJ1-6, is DGGITQSPKYLFRKEGQNVTLSCEQNLNHDAMYWYRQDPGQGLRLIYYSQIVNDFQKGDIAEGYSVSREKKESFPLTVTSAQKNPTAFYLCASSISQGGNSPLHFGNGTRLTVT.

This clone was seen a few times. CDR3 nucleotide sequence: TGCAGCGTAGGGGTCTACACCTTC. It encodes CSVGVYTF. V usage is TRBV29-1 and J usage is TRBJ1-2; TRBD1 might be the D (5 bases). V shed 6 bases and J shed 10 bases, with 6 bases lying between them. CDR3 size: 8 residues. Germline V gene sequence: CDR1 SQVTM, CDR2 ANQGSEA.

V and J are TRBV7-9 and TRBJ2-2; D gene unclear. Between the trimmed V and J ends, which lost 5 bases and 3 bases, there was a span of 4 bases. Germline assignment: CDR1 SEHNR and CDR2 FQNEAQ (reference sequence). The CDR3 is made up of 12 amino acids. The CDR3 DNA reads TGTGCCAGCAGCCCAGACACCGGGGAGCTGTTTTTT. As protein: CASSPDTGELFF.

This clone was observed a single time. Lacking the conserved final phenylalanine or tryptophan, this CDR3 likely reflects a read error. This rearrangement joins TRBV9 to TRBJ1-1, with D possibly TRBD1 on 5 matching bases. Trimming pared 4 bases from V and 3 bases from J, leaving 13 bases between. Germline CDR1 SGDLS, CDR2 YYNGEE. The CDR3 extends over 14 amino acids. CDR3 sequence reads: CASSPQVSHTEAFL. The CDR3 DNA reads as TGTGCCAGCAGCCCACAGGTTTCTCACACTGAAGCTTTCTTG.

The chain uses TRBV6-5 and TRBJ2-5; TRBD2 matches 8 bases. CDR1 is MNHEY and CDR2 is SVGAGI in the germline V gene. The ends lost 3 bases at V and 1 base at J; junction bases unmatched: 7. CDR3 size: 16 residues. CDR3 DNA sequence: TGTGCCAGCAGTTATACGAGTAGCGGGGTCCAAGAGACCCAGTACTTC. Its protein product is CASSYTSSGVQETQYF.

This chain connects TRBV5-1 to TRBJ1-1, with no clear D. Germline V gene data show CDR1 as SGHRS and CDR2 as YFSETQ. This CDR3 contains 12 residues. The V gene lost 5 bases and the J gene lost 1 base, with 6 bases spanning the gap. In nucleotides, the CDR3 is TGCGCCAGCAGACTCGAGAACACTGAAGCTTTCTTT. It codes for CASRLENTEAFF.

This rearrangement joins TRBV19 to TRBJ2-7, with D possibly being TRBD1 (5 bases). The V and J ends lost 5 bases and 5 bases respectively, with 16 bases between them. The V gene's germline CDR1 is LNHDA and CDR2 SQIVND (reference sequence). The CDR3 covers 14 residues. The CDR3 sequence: CASSGAFSRDEQYF. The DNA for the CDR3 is TGTGCCAGTAGTGGGGCGTTCTCTCGGGACGAGCAGTACTTC. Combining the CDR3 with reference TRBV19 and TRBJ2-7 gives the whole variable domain DGGITQSPKYLFRKEGQNVTLSCEQNLNHDAMYWYRQDPGQGLRLIYYSQIVNDFQKGDIAEGYSVSREKKESFPLTVTSAQKNPTAFYLCASSGAFSRDEQYFGPGTRLTVT.

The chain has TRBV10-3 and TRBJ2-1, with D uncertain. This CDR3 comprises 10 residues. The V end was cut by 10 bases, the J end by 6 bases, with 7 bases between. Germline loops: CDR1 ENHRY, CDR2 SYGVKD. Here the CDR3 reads CATSSNEQFF. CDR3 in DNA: TGTGCCACCTCTAGCAATGAGCAGTTCTTC.

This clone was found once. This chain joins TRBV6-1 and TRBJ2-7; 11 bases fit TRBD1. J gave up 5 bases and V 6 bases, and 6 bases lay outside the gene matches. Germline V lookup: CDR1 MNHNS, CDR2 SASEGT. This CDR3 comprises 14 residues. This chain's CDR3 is CASRLRTGGNEQYF. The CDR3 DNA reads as TGTGCCAGCAGACTCCGGACAGGGGGCAACGAGCAGTACTTC.

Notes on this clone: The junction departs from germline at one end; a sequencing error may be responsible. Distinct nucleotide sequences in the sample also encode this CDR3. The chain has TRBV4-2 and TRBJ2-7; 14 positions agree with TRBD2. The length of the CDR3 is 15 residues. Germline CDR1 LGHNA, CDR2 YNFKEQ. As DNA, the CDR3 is TGTGCTAGCAGCGTCGGACTAGCGGGGGGTTGGGAGCAGTACTTC. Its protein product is CASSVGLAGGWEQYF.

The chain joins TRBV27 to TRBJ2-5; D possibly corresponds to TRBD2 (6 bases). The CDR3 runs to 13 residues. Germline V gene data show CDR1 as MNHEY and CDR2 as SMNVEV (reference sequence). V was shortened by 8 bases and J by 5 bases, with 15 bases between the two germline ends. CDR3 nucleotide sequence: TGTGCCAGCCCCGAGGGGCTAGCGGAGACCCAGTACTTC. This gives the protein CASPEGLAETQYF.

The CDR3 reads CASSGPTRGEKLFF. The CDR3 nucleotides read TGTGCCAGCAGCGGCCCGACTCGTGGGGAAAAACTGTTTTTT. The chain recombines TRBV7-9 with TRBJ1-4, with no clear D. V lost 5 bases to trimming and J lost 8 bases, with 15 bases between them. CDR1 and CDR2 from the germline V gene are SEHNR and FQNEAQ (reference sequence). This CDR3 region has 14 residues.

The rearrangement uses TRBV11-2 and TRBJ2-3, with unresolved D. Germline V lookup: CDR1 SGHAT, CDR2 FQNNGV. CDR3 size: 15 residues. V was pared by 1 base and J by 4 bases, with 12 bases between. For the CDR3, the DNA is TGTGCCAGCAGCTTAGGTGTAACTTTGGCAGATACGCAGTATTTT. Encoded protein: CASSLGVTLADTQYF. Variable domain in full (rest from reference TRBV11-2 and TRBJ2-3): EAGVAQSPRYKIIEKRQSVAFWCNPISGHATLYWYQQILGQGPKLLIQFQNNGVVDDSQLPKDRFSAERLKGVDSTLKIQPAKLEDSAVYLCASSLGVTLADTQYFGPGTRLTVL.